Only one count was recorded for the clone carrying this TCR beta chain. The entry originates in a study of T cell clonotyping in hematopoietic cell transplantation. The V and J ends lost 4 bases and 7 bases, in that order; junction bases with no gene match: 6. The CDR3 length is 14 residues. Germline lookup yields CDR1 SGHRS and CDR2 YFSETQ. Indicated time point: recipient sample about 28 days before transplant, after cytoreduction. TCRdb keeps only in-frame clones here, not all; method: immunoSEQ multiplex PCR. The sample contains 46,000 or so clones, 85% to 90% of which appear only once. The sample consisted of peripheral blood mononuclear cells, taken before stem cell transplant. This chain uses TRBV5-1 with TRBJ1-5, with 9 bases aligning to TRBD1. The TCR sequence derives from a man aged 55 to 70 with biphenotypic leukemia. Some clones in this sample may be carry-over from other donors' samples. The CDR3 is CASSRTGAGQPQHF. DNA of the CDR3: TGCGCCAGCAGCCGGACAGGGGCGGGGCAGCCCCAGCATTTT.